The clone carrying this T cell receptor (beta chain) was observed a few times. Antigen unknown. Unique molecular identifiers were incorporated into the prepared TCRbeta library. TCRdb called the PCR reads again in MiXCR, with one record for every CDR3 protein. The sample contains some 200,000 distinct CDR3 sequences, 7% to 9% of which appear only once. This entry is derived from a study of T-cell reconstitution after alpha-beta-depleted transplantation in children. Study-wide results and caveats: Reportedly, roughly two months post-transplant, alpha-beta T cells arose from several hundred expanded graft clones. After one year, T-cell counts and TCRbeta diversity mostly came from new T cells. Surviving recipient T cells and thymic progenitors produced the high day-60 TCRbeta diversity seen in some patients.

The CDR3 totals 15 residues. With V trimmed by 2 bases and J by 4 bases, 4 bases remained unmatched. The germline V gene has CDR1 SGDLS and CDR2 YYNGEE. The chain links TRBV9 to TRBJ2-1, with TRBD2 identical over 9 bases. The starting material was PBMCs, mostly from graft donor cells, obtained 360 days after TCRalphabeta/CD19-depleted stem cell transplant. This TCR was recovered from a male patient between 2 and 10 years old who had a stem cell transplant for acute myeloid leukemia, so the T cells may come from the graft donor. The CDR3 is CASSVRLAGYNEQFF. CDR3 nucleotide sequence: TGTGCCAGCAGCGTTAGGCTAGCGGGATACAATGAGCAGTTCTTC.